What follows are 2 T cell receptor beta chains derived from one specimen sequenced in a study of beta chain features in type 1 diabetes. The study reverse transcribed the entire isolated RNA, so it sequenced expressed TCRB transcripts. TCRdb keeps only in-frame clones here, not all; method: immunoSEQ multiplex PCR. Counted here are under 450,000 clones, approximately 14% occurring once; the ten biggest clones make up 0.03% to 0.04%. The sample comprised naive CD4+ T cells from blood. These receptors originate from a man aged 30-40 years in good health.

The gene calls are TRBV6-6 and TRBJ2-1; TRBD2 matches at 11 bases. The germline CDR1 and CDR2 sequences are MNHNY and SVGAGI (reference sequence). Losses at the gene ends were 3 bases for V and 5 bases for J; bases not matched to a gene: 3. This CDR3 spans 15 amino acids. This CDR3 reads CASSYRSGRDNEQFF. The CDR3 coding sequence is TGTGCCAGCAGTTATCGTAGCGGGAGGGACAATGAGCAGTTCTTC.

This clone has only a few counts. The chain links TRBV27 to TRBJ2-7; tentatively, D is TRBD1 (6 bases). V shed 4 bases and J shed 2 bases, with 12 bases lying between them. Germline CDR1 and CDR2: MNHEY and SMNVEV (reference sequence). This CDR3 has 14 amino acids. CDR3 in DNA: TGTGCCAGCAGTTCTACAGGGAAACCCTACGAGCAGTACGTC. Translation gives CASSSTGKPYEQYV.